The clone carrying this TCR beta chain was recorded a few times. This specimen belongs to a study of blood T cells in healthy people across ages. Sample-barcoded 5' priming and a J-beta primer mix drove a second PCR of roughly 6 to 12 cycles. MiXCR, applied by TCRdb to the 5' RACE reads, yields one record per CDR3 protein. The repertoire includes some 930,000 distinct CDR3 sequences, 29% of them detected once, and around 9.6% sits in the top ten. The germline V gene encodes CDR1 DFQATT and CDR2 SNEGSKA (reference sequence). This CDR3 region has 13 residues. Between the trimmed V and J ends, which lost 5 bases and 5 bases, there was a span of 12 bases. This sample also appeared in a second study, on T cells of mothers and their children.

This clonotype originated in a woman in her thirties or forties in good health. V is TRBV20-1 and J is TRBJ2-2, with D possibly TRBD2 on 6 matching bases. Input material: blood. The CDR3 DNA reads TGCAGTGCTTCGACTAGAAGGACCGGGGAGCTGTTTTTT. As protein: CSASTRRTGELFF.